A selection of T cell receptor beta chains follows, all from one sample in a study of blood T cell repertoires in COVID-19. The assay was immunoSEQ multiplex PCR, and TCRdb's table has in-frame clones only and misses some. Of approximately 52,000 clones detected, around 93% appear once; the ten largest clones hold over 3%. Sequencing used peripheral blood. Every receptor here comes from a man over 45 with acute or convalescent COVID-19. The CDR3 runs from the conserved cysteine through the conserved F or W. Each record gives: V gene, D gene, clone size, J gene, CDR3 DNA, CDR3 protein. The D gene is left open where the match is weak. A row's size may be missing; if present it is once, few, many or a size class.

TRBV18	TRBD1	-	TRBJ2-5	TGTGCCAGCTCAAACGGACAGGGTGAAGAGACCCAGTACTTC	CASSNGQGEETQYF
TRBV5-5	-	-	TRBJ1-1	TGTGCCAGCAGCTTGGTTAGGGGCACTGAAGCTTTCTTT	CASSLVRGTEAFF
TRBV29-1	-	-	TRBJ1-5	TGCAGCGTAACGACAGGTAGCAATCAGCCCCAGCATTTT	CSVTTGSNQPQHF
TRBV6-2/TRBV6-3	-	-	TRBJ1-1	TGTGCCAGCAGTAGGGGGGGAAACATGAACACTGAAGCTTTCTTT	CASSRGGNMNTEAFF
TRBV6-1	TRBD1	-	TRBJ1-2	TGTGCCAGCAGTGAAAGGGGGCAGAGATCTGGCTACACCTTC	CASSERGQRSGYTF
TRBV9	TRBD2	-	TRBJ2-2	TGTGCCAGCAGCCCCTTGGGCGGGGGGGGCCACGGGGAGCTGTTTTTT	CASSPLGGGGHGELFF
TRBV19	-	-	TRBJ2-1	TGTGCCAGTAGTATGTGGGGGGATGACTACAATGAGCAGTTCTTC	CASSMWGDDYNEQFF
TRBV9	TRBD2	-	TRBJ2-7	TGTGCCAGCAGCGTAGATGGGAGCGGGGTCTACGAGCAGTACTTC	CASSVDGSGVYEQYF
TRBV2	-	-	TRBJ1-2	TGTGCCAGCAAGGGAGGCCAAAGGGGCTACACCTTC	CASKGGQRGYTF
TRBV12-2	-	-	TRBJ1-1	TGTGCAAGTCGCTACCCGGGACAGACGGCTTTCTTT	CASRYPGQTAFF
TRBV2	-	-	TRBJ2-5	TGTGCCAGCAGTGAAGCGGCCCCGGGGGAGACCCAGTACTTC	CASSEAAPGETQYF
TRBV5-1	-	once	TRBJ2-6	TGCGCCAGCAGCTTGGTGGCGGGGAGCTCTGGGGCCAACGTCCTGACTTTC	CASSLVAGSSGANVLTF
TRBV7-6	-	-	TRBJ2-6	TGTGCCAGCAGCTTACCGACAGGTTTTAGCTCTGGGGCCAACGTCCTGACTTTC	CASSLPTGFSSGANVLTF
TRBV24-1	TRBD1	-	TRBJ2-2	TGTGCCACCAGTTGTAAGGACAGGGTAGGTTTGAGCACCGGGGAGCTGTTTTTT	CATSCKDRVGLSTGELFF
TRBV10-2	-	-	TRBJ1-5	TGCGCCAGCTGTAGAGATAGCAATCAGCCCCAGCATTTT	CASCRDSNQPQHF
TRBV11-2	-	-	TRBJ2-2	TGTGCCAGCACCCTCATGGGGGCTGGGGAGGGCGGGGAGCTGTTTTTT	CASTLMGAGEGGELFF
TRBV2	-	-	TRBJ2-3	TGTGCCAGCAGTGCGGGGGTCCGCACAGATACGCAGTATTTT	CASSAGVRTDTQYF
TRBV24-1	TRBD1	-	TRBJ2-1	TGTGCCACCAGTGATTCGCTGACAGGGGAATGGTTCTTC	CATSDSLTGEWFF
TRBV30	-	-	TRBJ1-4	TGTGCCTGGAGTGTACTCCAGAGACTCCCGAATGAAAAACTGTTTTTT	CAWSVLQRLPNEKLFF
TRBV4-1	-	few	TRBJ2-2	TGCGCCAGCAGCCAAGCACTCGGGGGCACCGGGGAGCTGTTTTTT	CASSQALGGTGELFF
TRBV6-5	-	-	TRBJ2-6	TGTGCCAGCAGTTACTTGGCCTCTGGGGCCAACGTCCTGACTTTC	CASSYLASGANVLTF
TRBV21-1	-	once	TRBJ2-1	TGTGCCAGCAGCTCTAGTCCGGGACAGATATTACACTCCTACAATGAGCAGTTCTTC	CASSSSPGQILHSYNEQFF
TRBV12-3/TRBV12-4	-	once	TRBJ2-7	TGTGCCAGCAGTTTACACAGCACCTACGAGCAGTACTTC	CASSLHSTYEQYF
TRBV27	-	-	TRBJ1-1	TGTGCCAGCAGTTTGGGGCAAACGAACACTGAAGCTTTCTTT	CASSLGQTNTEAFF
TRBV7-2	-	few	TRBJ1-2	TGTGCCAGCAGCCCTGGACTGCTCAGAAATACCTTC	CASSPGLLRNTF
TRBV6-5	-	-	TRBJ2-7	TGTGCCAGCAGTTACCCAGACTACGAGCAGTACTTC	CASSYPDYEQYF